The clone carrying this T cell receptor (beta chain) was seen many times. The antigen remains undetermined. These data come from a study of regulatory T cells in long-lasting Graves disease. Study outcomes and limitations: Newly diagnosed Graves' patients had higher TCR diversity than persistent ones.

The CDR3 consists of 13 residues. The germline gives CDR1 SQVTM, CDR2 ANQGSEA. V gave up 5 bases and J gave up 6 bases, with 16 bases separating them. Library construction for TCR beta used iRepertoire HTBI primers and Arm-PCR of CDR3 regions. TCRdb processed the multiplex PCR reads anew with MiXCR; each CDR3 protein has one entry. The sample yields some 500,000 distinct CDR3 sequences, around 16% seen once. Time point denoted: newly diagnosed GD, antithyroid drugs for less than 3 months. Extracted PBMC RNA gave rise to the TCR library. The data were also submitted as part of a second study, on T cells in Graves' hyperthyroidism and ophthalmopathy. That work contributes: Investigators excluded patients with uncontrolled infection, other autoimmune disease, pregnancy or lactation. TCR CDR3 regions were first amplified by RT-PCR with HTBI primers.

The sequence was collected from a middle-aged woman with Graves disease. The chain recombines TRBV29-1 with TRBJ1-2, with D possibly being TRBD1 (6 bases). Sequenced here: peripheral blood mononuclear cells (PBMCs), sampled at new diagnosis, from a patient treated with antithyroid drugs. The CDR3 protein is CSVRTAIKDGYTF. CDR3 nucleotides: TGCAGCGTTAGGACAGCGATCAAAGATGGCTACACCTTC.